The TCR beta chain described here comes from a study of cytomegalovirus exposure and HLA in healthy donors. About the research overall: Of the donors genotyped, about 410 in all, 75% to 90% fell in the Caucasian-associated ancestry cluster.

For this clone: Its specificity is not known.

The PCR ran on 60 Vbeta and 13 Jbeta primers. Assay used: immunoSEQ multiplex PCR; TCRdb lists only in-frame clones, some missing. The table shows approximately 140,000 clones, with less than 85% occurring only once. Overall study findings and caveats: It emerged from a later analysis that several of the most significant clusters appeared to be linked to common viral pathogens. In a later analysis, across HLA loci, associated TCR counts were highest for DRB1, lowest for HLA-C.

This CDR3 is built from 17 residues. CDR1 is WNHNN and CDR2 is SYGVQD in the germline V gene (reference sequence). J was trimmed by 4 bases and V by 5 bases; bases with no gene match: 14. The sequencing input was PBMCs. The TCR sequence derives from a man aged 40-55 years in good health and CMV-seronegative. The V and J genes are TRBV10-1 and TRBJ2-1; 7 bases align to TRBD2. The CDR3 DNA reads as TGCGCCAGCAGTTCACTCCAATCTCCGGGGGGATACAATGAGCAGTTCTTC. Its protein is CASSSLQSPGGYNEQFF.